The sequence of this T cell receptor beta chain was determined in a study of T-cell memory formation after mild COVID-19. As for the study in general: In these data, TCR clusters were largely donor specific.

The sample holds a few counts of this clonotype. TCR alpha and TCR beta cDNA libraries with sample barcodes and UMIs came from 5'RACE using constant-segment primers. Each CDR3 protein gets one entry after TCRdb re-called the 5' RACE reads with MiXCR. This table has some 130,000 distinct CDR3 sequences, 15% to 20% appearing once. Sequencing was carried out using PBMCs or a T cell subset sorted from them (not recorded which). The TCR comes from a man in his late teens or twenties who had mild COVID-19 (a few samples of this study predate the infection). Cell type and time point are not known.

CDR3: CASTLTGGTEAFF. DNA for the CDR3: TGTGCCAGCACCCTAACCGGGGGAACTGAAGCTTTCTTT. This chain uses TRBV12-3 or TRBV12-4 with TRBJ1-1, with TRBD1 as a possible D gene (5 bases). CDR3 size: 13 residues. Trimming took 7 bases from V and 5 from J, leaving 14 bases between them.